The next 4 T cell receptor beta chains were all read from a single sample in a study of blood T cell repertoires in COVID-19. The assay was immunoSEQ multiplex PCR, and TCRdb's table has in-frame clones only and misses some. The data show about 240,000 clones, around 90% seen once. Sequenced material: peripheral blood. The receptors here all came from a man aged 60 to 75 who had recovered from COVID-19.

This clone has a single count. The gene calls are TRBV6-5 and TRBJ1-4, with 8 bases lining up with TRBD1. With V trimmed by 7 bases and J by 14 bases, 12 bases remained unmatched. Per germline, CDR1 MNHEY and CDR2 SVGAGI. The CDR3 is 13 amino acids. CDR3: CASTLRGQGRLFF. CDR3 sequence (DNA): TGTGCCAGCACTCTACGCGGACAGGGACGGCTGTTTTTT.

The chain combines TRBV13 with TRBJ2-7, with TRBD1 matching over 12 bases. CDR1 and CDR2 from the germline V gene are PRHDT and FYEKMQ (reference sequence). V was pared by 5 bases and J by 7 bases, with 9 bases of the junction left unmatched. The CDR3 spans 15 residues. The CDR3 DNA reads as TGTGCCAGCAGCGACTCGGGACAGGGGGCGGATGAGCAGTACTTC. Protein product: CASSDSGQGADEQYF.

This chain uses TRBV5-6 with TRBJ1-6; D gene uncertain. The CDR3 sequence is 13 residues long. Trimming stripped 1 base from V and 7 bases from J, with 6 bases between. The V gene's germline CDR1 is SGHDT and CDR2 YYEEEE. In DNA, the CDR3 is TGTGCCAGCAGCTTGACAGCAAATTCACCCCTCCACTTT. This codes for CASSLTANSPLHF.

The gene calls are TRBV11-1 and TRBJ2-5; D gene uncertain. The V end lost 3 bases, the J end lost 2 bases, and 13 bases lay between the germline ends. The CDR3 spans 15 residues. Per germline, CDR1 SGHAT and CDR2 FQDESV (reference sequence). CDR3 sequence: CASSFALGYQETQYF. The CDR3 DNA is TGTGCCAGCAGCTTCGCTCTCGGTTATCAAGAGACCCAGTACTTC.